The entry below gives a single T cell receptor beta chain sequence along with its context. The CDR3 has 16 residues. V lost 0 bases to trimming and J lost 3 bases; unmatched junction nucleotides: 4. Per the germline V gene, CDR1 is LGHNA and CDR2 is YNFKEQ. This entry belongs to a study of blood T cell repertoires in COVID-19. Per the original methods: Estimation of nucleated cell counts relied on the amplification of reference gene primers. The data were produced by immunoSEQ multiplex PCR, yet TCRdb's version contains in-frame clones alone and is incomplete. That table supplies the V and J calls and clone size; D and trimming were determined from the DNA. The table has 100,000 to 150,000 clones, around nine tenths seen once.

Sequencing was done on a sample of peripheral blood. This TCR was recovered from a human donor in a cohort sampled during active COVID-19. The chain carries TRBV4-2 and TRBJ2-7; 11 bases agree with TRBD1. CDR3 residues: CASSQERTGGFYEQYF. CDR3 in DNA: TGTGCCAGCAGCCAAGAGAGGACAGGGGGCTTCTACGAGCAGTACTTC.